A single sample is the source of the 10 T cell receptor beta chains below, sequenced in a study of identical twins. TCRdb ran MiXCR on the 5' RACE reads and lists one entry per CDR3 protein. The table has approximately 1.8 million distinct CDR3 sequences, around a third seen once. Sequenced input: cord blood. The receptors stem from a newborn girl in good health.

This clonotype came up a few times. This chain joins TRBV12-3 or TRBV12-4 and TRBJ2-1; 11 bases agree with TRBD2. Gene TRBJ2-7 matches the end of the DNA better, so the J call may be wrong. This CDR3 is built from 18 residues. The CDR3 DNA reads as TGTGCCAGCAGTTTAGCGCCCATTAGCGGGAGGGCCTACAATGAGCAGTACTTC. This translates into CASSLAPISGRAYNEQYF.

This chain links TRBV5-1 with TRBJ2-1, with 12 nucleotides matching TRBD2. From germline, CDR1 is SGHRS and CDR2 YFSETQ. The CDR3 is made up of 15 amino acids. Trimming at V came to 3 bases and at J to 4 bases, leaving 2 bases not matched to a gene. The CDR3, as DNA: TGCGCCAGCAGCTGGACTAGCGGGAAATACAATGAGCAGTTCTTC. Translated: CASSWTSGKYNEQFF.

The J gene is TRBJ1-6, the V gene TRBV7-9; D call uncertain. The length of the CDR3 is 15 residues. V dropped 4 bases and J dropped 10 bases, with 17 bases sitting between them. Germline assignment: CDR1 SEHNR and CDR2 FQNEAQ (reference sequence). The DNA of the CDR3 is TGTGCCAGCAGCTCCGCGATGGAGGGCCACTCACCCCTCCACTTT. Translated, it gives CASSSAMEGHSPLHF.

This clonotype was picked up a small number of times. The chain combines TRBV20-1 with TRBJ2-1, with no clear D. V dropped 3 bases and J dropped 6 bases, with 6 bases sitting between them. The CDR3 covers 11 residues. Germline CDR1 and CDR2: DFQATT and SNEGSKA (reference sequence). The CDR3 DNA reads as TGCAGTGCTAGTATCGGCAATGAGCAGTTCTTC. It specifies CSASIGNEQFF.

This clonotype was detected many times. The rearrangement joins TRBV18 to TRBJ2-7; D ambiguous. Germline CDR1 reads KGHSH; CDR2 reads LQKENI. The ends were cut back, 8 bases at V and 3 bases at J, with 14 bases in the middle. This CDR3 region has 13 residues. The DNA of the CDR3 is TGTGCCAGCAGCCCTGGGCTTATCTACGAGCAGTACTTC. This encodes CASSPGLIYEQYF.

There are a few counts of this clonotype. V gene TRBV20-1 combines with J gene TRBJ2-3, with a tentative D call TRBD2 (6 bases). The V and J ends lost 3 bases and 6 bases respectively, with 13 bases between them. From germline, CDR1 is DFQATT and CDR2 SNEGSKA (reference sequence). CDR3 length: 13 residues. The CDR3 loop is CSASRLEWDTQYF. The CDR3 region has the DNA TGCAGTGCTAGTAGACTAGAATGGGATACGCAGTATTTT.

Remarks on this clonotype: Since the CDR3 does not end with the conserved phenylalanine or tryptophan, this likely comes from a read error. This chain joins TRBV29-1 and TRBJ1-2; D is possibly TRBD1 (5 bases). The CDR3 is made up of 13 amino acids. Germline CDR1 SQVTM, CDR2 ANQGSEA. The germline V and J ends were trimmed by 2 bases and 6 bases, with 13 bases remaining between them. The CDR3 DNA reads TGCAGCGTTGAATGGGGGGAAGTGGATGGCTACACCCTC. Its protein product is CSVEWGEVDGYTL.

This clonotype was counted between two and nine times. The chain joins TRBV28 to TRBJ2-7; D not certain. The germline V and J ends were trimmed by 6 bases and 2 bases, with 11 bases remaining between them. CDR1 is MDHEN, CDR2 SYDVKM, per germline. CDR3 length equals 13 residues. The CDR3: CASSLFPPYEQYF. CDR3 DNA: TGTGCCAGCAGCCTTTTTCCTCCCTACGAGCAGTACTTC.

The chain joins TRBV6-1 to TRBJ1-2, with 7 bases aligning to TRBD1. Germline CDR1 MNHNS, CDR2 SASEGT. CDR3 size: 12 residues. The V gene end was trimmed by 6 bases and the J gene end by 8 bases; junction bases not matched to a gene: 6. Here the CDR3 reads CASRPDRDGYTF. CDR3 sequence (DNA): TGTGCCAGCAGGCCAGACAGGGACGGCTACACCTTC.

This chain joins TRBV7-2 and TRBJ2-1, with TRBD1 as a possible D gene (5 bases). Trimming took off 5 bases at V and 5 bases at J, with 19 bases between the two ends. The CDR3 has 16 amino acids. The germline V gene encodes CDR1 SGHTA and CDR2 FQGNSA. The CDR3 loop reads CASSPSPQGGDNEQFF. CDR3 coding DNA: TGTGCCAGCAGCCCCTCGCCCCAGGGTGGGGACAATGAGCAGTTCTTC. Full variable domain (rest looked up from reference TRBV7-2 and TRBJ2-1): GAGVSQSPSNKVTEKGKDVELRCDPISGHTALYWYRQSLGQGLEFLIYFQGNSAPDKSGLPSDRFSAERTGGSVSTLTIQRTQQEDSAVYLCASSPSPQGGDNEQFFGPGTRLTVL.